These T cell receptor beta chains were read from a single sample in a study of blood T cell repertoires in COVID-19. The assay was immunoSEQ multiplex PCR, and TCRdb's table has in-frame clones only and misses some. The sample has about 260,000 clones, about 80% seen once; the top ten hold approximately 9%. Source material: peripheral blood. These receptors all come from a woman between 45 and 60 years old who had recovered from COVID-19. CDR3s include the opening cysteine and the closing phenylalanine or tryptophan. Each record gives: D gene, V gene, J gene, clone size, CDR3 DNA, CDR3 protein. The D gene is left open where the match is weak. Some rows mark clone size as missing; the rest say once, few, many or name a class of expanded clone.

>.|TRBV7-2|TRBJ1-2|.
TGTGCCAGCAGCTTACGTGGGAGAGGCGGAGCTAACTATGGCTACACCTTC
CASSLRGRGGANYGYTF
>TRBD1|TRBV9|TRBJ2-5|.
TGTGCCAGCAGCGTGACCCCCGGGACAGCCCAAGAGACCCAGTACTTC
CASSVTPGTAQETQYF
>TRBD1|TRBV6-6|TRBJ2-2|.
TGTGCCAGCAGTGCCTACAGGGGGCACAACACCGGGGAGCTGTTTTTT
CASSAYRGHNTGELFF
>.|TRBV6-4|TRBJ1-1|.
TGTGCCAGCAGTGACGGGAACAGGGTTAGGTCCTTAATACTGAACACTGAAGCTTTCTTT
CASSDGNRVRSLILNTEAFF
>TRBD1|TRBV19|TRBJ2-3|.
TGTGCCAGTAGTATATGGCAGGGGGTGGATACGCAGTATTTT
CASSIWQGVDTQYF
>.|TRBV9|TRBJ2-2|.
TGTGCCAGCAGCGTAGTGGGAGCCGGGGAGCTGTTTTTT
CASSVVGAGELFF
>.|TRBV14|TRBJ2-7|.
TGTGCCAGCAGCCAAGGTCTCTTGAGCTCCTACGAGCAGTACTTC
CASSQGLLSSYEQYF
>.|TRBV9|TRBJ2-3|.
TGTGCCAGCAGCCCCTTAGGTATAGCGGGCACAGATACGCAGTATTTT
CASSPLGIAGTDTQYF
>TRBD1|TRBV5-1|TRBJ1-1|.
TGCGCCAGCAGCGTGCAAGACAGGGGGAACACTGAAGCTTTCTTT
CASSVQDRGNTEAFF
>.|TRBV27|TRBJ2-4|.
TGTGCCAGCAGCGCACGAGCCCCCATGTACGGGACTCTTCTAGCCAAAAACATTCAGTACTTC
CASSARAPMYGTLLAKNIQYF
>TRBD2|TRBV27|TRBJ2-2|.
TGTGCCAGCAGGCTGCGGGGGACCGGGGAGCTGTTTTTT
CASRLRGTGELFF
>.|TRBV7-9|TRBJ1-4|.
TGTGCCAGCAGCTTAGCCGATACTGCAACTAATGAAAAACTGTTTTTT
CASSLADTATNEKLFF
>.|TRBV19|TRBJ2-1|.
TGTGCCACTGTTCAAGGAGCAAGGGAGCAGTTCTTC
CATVQGAREQFF
>TRBD1|TRBV29-1|TRBJ2-5|.
TGCAGCGTTGAAGATTGGACAGGGGGACGAGAGACCCAGTACTTC
CSVEDWTGGRETQYF
>.|TRBV30|TRBJ2-7|.
TGTGCCTGGAGGTTACCGGGACTTAAAGGAGCGGGCGAGCAGTACTTC
CAWRLPGLKGAGEQYF
>TRBD1|TRBV29-1|TRBJ1-2|.
TGCAGCGTTGTCTGGCGGACAGGGCGGGATGGCTACACCTTC
CSVVWRTGRDGYTF
>TRBD1|TRBV4-1|TRBJ1-2|medium-sized
TGCGCCAGCAGCCAAGATGGGACAGTGTCCTCTTTTGGCTACACCTTC
CASSQDGTVSSFGYTF
>TRBD1|TRBV7-3|TRBJ2-3|.
TGTGCCAGCAGCCCCCCGGCGGCAGGGGGCAGAGATACGCAGTATTTT
CASSPPAAGGRDTQYF
>TRBD1|TRBV30|TRBJ2-7|.
TGTGCCTGGACCTCAACAGGGGGCGGGCAGCAGTACTTC
CAWTSTGGGQQYF
>.|TRBV19|TRBJ1-5|once
TGTGCCAGTAGTATAGGGAGGGGTGGTGGCAATCAGCCCCAGCATTTT
CASSIGRGGGNQPQHF
>TRBD2|TRBV2|TRBJ2-3|few
TGTGCCAGCACCAAGACTAGCGGGGGGACCACAGATACGCAGTATTTT
CASTKTSGGTTDTQYF
>.|TRBV5-4|TRBJ2-7|once
TGTGCCAGCAGCTTGGAGGCGGGTGGCGAGCAGTACTTC
CASSLEAGGEQYF
>.|TRBV19|TRBJ2-7|few
TGTGCCAGTAGAGACGGACAGAGCTACGAGCAGTACTTC
CASRDGQSYEQYF
>.|TRBV6-6|TRBJ2-2|.
TGTGCCAGCAGTTACCCCAGCCAAGCGATCTACGGGGAGCTGTTTTTT
CASSYPSQAIYGELFF
>TRBD1|TRBV28|TRBJ1-6|.
TGTGCCAGCAGCAGACAGGGGACCTATAATTCACCCCTCCACTTT
CASSRQGTYNSPLHF
>TRBD1|TRBV19|TRBJ1-4|few
TGTGCCAGTAGTAAACAGGGGTTTTATTCGTTAGTGCCCGGAAAACTGTTTTTT
CASSKQGFYSLVPGKLFF
>.|TRBV21-1|TRBJ2-3|.
TGTGCCAGCAGCGACCTGCAGGCACCACTCCATTTT
CASSDLQAPLHF
>.|TRBV6-5|TRBJ2-7|.
TGTGCCAGCAGTCACCGACCGGGTCGGGACGAGCAGTACTTC
CASSHRPGRDEQYF
>TRBD1|TRBV28|TRBJ1-5|.
TGTGCCAGCAGTTTTGAGGGGGCAAGCAATCAGCCCCAGCATTTT
CASSFEGASNQPQHF
>.|TRBV28|TRBJ2-7|.
TGTGCCAGTAACGCTCGGTCGAGCGAGCAGTACTTC
CASNARSSEQYF
>.|TRBV2|TRBJ2-7|once
TGTGCCAGCCACTTGGGGCAGGGGCTTCGCGAGCAGTACTTC
CASHLGQGLREQYF
>.|TRBV5-1|TRBJ1-4|.
TGCGCCAGCAGTAGGGGTGATTCAACTAATGAAAAACTGTTTTTT
CASSRGDSTNEKLFF
>.|TRBV5-4|TRBJ2-2|.
TGTGCCAGCACTCAGGTCAGGGGTACTAGGGCCGGGGAGCTGTTTTTT
CASTQVRGTRAGELFF
>TRBD1|TRBV19|TRBJ1-2|.
TGTGCCAGTAGGATGGACAGGAACACCGTCTATGGCTACACCTTC
CASRMDRNTVYGYTF
>.|TRBV29-1|TRBJ2-5|.
TGCAGTTCAAGACGGCAGGGTGAGACCCAGTACTTC
CSSRRQGETQYF
>.|TRBV19|TRBJ2-5|.
TGTGCCAGTAGCGACACCGATTCGTACCAAGAGACCCAGTACTTC
CASSDTDSYQETQYF
>.|TRBV7-2|TRBJ1-5|.
TGTGCCAGCAGCTTACAGGGGCGCCCATATAGCAATCAGCCCCAGCATTTT
CASSLQGRPYSNQPQHF
>.|TRBV27|TRBJ1-1|many
TGTGCCAGCAGTCCAGGGGACCGCTACATGAACACTGAAGCTTTCTTT
CASSPGDRYMNTEAFF
>.|TRBV6-6|TRBJ1-6|.
TGTGCCAGCAGGAGGAGCTCCTATAATTCACCCCTCCACTTT
CASRRSSYNSPLHF
>.|TRBV9|TRBJ1-6|.
TGTGCCAGCAGCGTAGAAGGAGTACCCTATAATTCACCCCTCCACTTT
CASSVEGVPYNSPLHF
>.|TRBV29-1|TRBJ1-3|.
TGCAGCGTTGCATGGGGGCAAGGAAACACCATATATTTT
CSVAWGQGNTIYF
>TRBD2|TRBV27|TRBJ2-3|.
TGTGCCAGCAGTCCCAGACTAGCGAGTACGCAGTATTTT
CASSPRLASTQYF
>.|TRBV5-5|TRBJ2-2|.
TGTGCCAGCAGCTTGGGCGCGAACACCGGGGAGCTGTTTTTT
CASSLGANTGELFF
>TRBD2|TRBV9|TRBJ2-5|.
TGTGCCAGCAGCGCTAGACTAGCGGGAGGGAAAGAGACCCAGTACTTC
CASSARLAGGKETQYF
>TRBD2|TRBV11-2|TRBJ2-7|few
TGTGCCAGCAGCTTAGGCCGAGCGGGAGGGTCCGAGCAGTACTTC
CASSLGRAGGSEQYF
>TRBD1|TRBV19|TRBJ2-7|.
TGTGCCAGTAGTATTTATGAGGGGGCCGATGAGCAGTACTTC
CASSIYEGADEQYF
>.|TRBV7-8|TRBJ1-1|.
TGTGCCAGCAGCTTTACTACAGGGAGCCTGATCGGTAGCACTGAAGCTTTCTTT
CASSFTTGSLIGSTEAFF
>.|TRBV18|TRBJ1-5|few
TGTGCCAGCTCTCCCGGACAGCATCAGCCCCAGCATTTT
CASSPGQHQPQHF
>TRBD2|TRBV5-1|TRBJ2-1|.
TGCGCCAGCAGCTTAGGAGCGGGAGGGCCTGGCAATGAGCAGTTCTTC
CASSLGAGGPGNEQFF
>TRBD2|TRBV9|TRBJ2-5|once
TGTGCCAGCAGCGTAGAAGCGGGGGGCAGCAGGACCCAGTACTTC
CASSVEAGGSRTQYF
>TRBD1|TRBV28|TRBJ1-6|once
TGTGCCAGCAGTTTATGGAGGACAGGAGGCTCACCCCTCCACTTT
CASSLWRTGGSPLHF
>TRBD1|TRBV19|TRBJ2-6|.
TGTGCCAGTAGCCGGGACAGGGGGAGTGGGGCCAACGTCCTGACTTTC
CASSRDRGSGANVLTF
>TRBD1|TRBV4-1|TRBJ2-2|.
TGCGCCAGCAGCCAAGAAAGGGAACAGGGGGCGGGCGGGGAGCTGTTTTTT
CASSQEREQGAGGELFF
>TRBD1|TRBV20-1|TRBJ2-7|.
TGCAGTGCTAGTATCGGGACAGCGGCTTACGAGCAGTACTTC
CSASIGTAAYEQYF
>.|TRBV29-1|TRBJ2-1|.
TGCAGCGTTGTCGGTTCAGGGGGGAATTACAATGAGCAGTTCTTC
CSVVGSGGNYNEQFF
>TRBD1|TRBV6-2/TRBV6-3|TRBJ2-7|.
TGTGCCAGCAGTTTAACCGGTCGACAGGGGGTATTCTACGAGCAGTACTTC
CASSLTGRQGVFYEQYF
>.|TRBV9|TRBJ1-1|.
TGTGCCAGCAGCGTAGACGTCGGGATGAACACTGAAGCTTTCTTT
CASSVDVGMNTEAFF
>TRBD1|TRBV6-5|TRBJ2-7|.
TGTGCCAGCAGCCTCTCGGCAGGGGGCTCCTACGAGCAGTACTTC
CASSLSAGGSYEQYF
>TRBD1|TRBV28|TRBJ1-5|few
TGTGCCAGCAGTCCACTCCCGACAGGGCCGGGGGTACGCAATCAGCCCCAGCATTTT
CASSPLPTGPGVRNQPQHF